The text below deals with one T cell receptor beta chain. The target antigen is unknown. Mismatch with germline at one junction end may stem from a read error. These data come from a study of tumor and adjacent non-tumor tissue in lung cancer. Study details: Each sample yielded 3.5 million to 4.5 million productive TCRbeta reads on average. Broader study findings: TCR diversity was significantly greater in tumor than normal lung tissue. Higher tumor TCR diversity was associated with shorter survival.

This CDR3 is built from 15 residues. Germline V lookup: CDR1 MDHEN, CDR2 SYDVKM. No cell sorting was done before RNA was extracted from the tissue. Between August and November 2014, newly diagnosed, chemotherapy-naive lung cancer patients underwent thoracic surgery in China. TCRbeta libraries were built with three rounds of nested PCR, modified from ARM-PCR. Via MiXCR, TCRdb re-called the multiplex PCR reads, giving one row per CDR3 protein. The profile shows some 78,000 distinct CDR3 sequences, over 80% of them singletons. The sequence was collected from a woman in her fifties or sixties with non-small cell lung cancer. The V and J genes are TRBV28 and TRBJ2-2, with D hard to call. The sequenced sample consisted of lung tumor tissue. The CDR3 loop is CACSAGDKHTGELFF. The CDR3 nucleotides read TGTGCCTGCAGTGCTGGAGACAAACACACCGGGGAGCTGTTTTTT.